The 21 T cell receptor beta chains given below trace back to one sample, sequenced in a study of response to subunit inactivated influenza vaccine. MiXCR, run by TCRdb on the RT-PCR reads, gives a single entry per CDR3 protein. The sample holds 500,000 or so distinct CDR3 sequences; about 15% are singletons and the top ten take roughly 3%. Specimen: CD4+ T cells sorted from PBMCs, collected around 2 years after vaccination. The receptors derive from a man aged 50 to 69 who received an inactivated influenza vaccine.

The rearrangement joins TRBV20-1 to TRBJ2-7; D may match TRBD1 or TRBD2 (6 bases each). This CDR3 has 14 amino acids. CDR1 DFQATT and CDR2 SNEGSKA come from the germline V gene (reference sequence). Between the trimmed V and J ends, which lost 6 bases and 6 bases, there was a span of 21 bases. The CDR3 DNA reads as TGCAGTGCGAGGAGGGACACGGGGCTAACCGAGCAGTACTTC. Its translation: CSARRDTGLTEQYF.

This clonotype has just a few counts. J is TRBJ2-5 and V is TRBV20-1; TRBD1 is a possible D gene (5 bases). CDR1 is DFQATT and CDR2 is SNEGSKA in the germline V gene (reference sequence). The V and J ends lost 5 bases and 2 bases respectively, with 18 bases between them. The CDR3 is made up of 15 amino acids. In DNA form, the CDR3 reads TGCAGTGCTCCGAGGACAAGGTCGAGACAAGAGACCCAGTACTTC. Translation: CSAPRTRSRQETQYF.

This clonotype was seen a few times. The chain links TRBV6-1 to TRBJ2-7, with 8 bases aligning to TRBD2. Germline lookup yields CDR1 MNHNS and CDR2 SASEGT. The CDR3 sequence is 15 residues long. V trimming: 6 bases; J trimming: 0 bases; junction bases outside the gene matches: 7. The CDR3 loop reads CASSLSGTYSYEQYF. CDR3 sequence (DNA): TGTGCCAGCAGCCTTAGCGGGACCTACTCCTACGAGCAGTACTTC.

The chain combines TRBV9 with TRBJ1-6; D gene ambiguous. The CDR3 length is 17 residues. CDR1 is SGDLS and CDR2 is YYNGEE in the germline V gene. The V gene lost 4 bases and the J gene lost 7 bases, with 21 bases spanning the gap. This CDR3 is CASSPMGSSIRNSPLHF. The CDR3 DNA follows: TGTGCCAGCAGCCCCATGGGCAGCTCGATCAGGAATTCACCCCTCCACTTT.

DNA for the CDR3: TGTGCCACGAGCGGGTACCAAGAGACCCAGTACTTC. It encodes CATSGYQETQYF. The chain joins TRBV12-3 or TRBV12-4 to TRBJ2-5, with TRBD2 as a possible D gene (6 bases). V was shortened by 10 bases and J by 0 bases, with 9 bases between the two germline ends. The CDR3 totals 12 residues.

This clonotype occurred many times. In DNA form, the CDR3 reads TGTGCCAGCAGTTATACATCCGGCTATGGCTACACCTTC. Amino acids: CASSYTSGYGYTF. The chain employs TRBV6-5 and TRBJ1-2; no reliable D call. CDR3 length: 13 residues. Per germline, CDR1 MNHEY and CDR2 SVGAGI. Trimming removed 3 bases from V and 4 bases from J, with 9 bases in between.

This chain links TRBV7-9 with TRBJ1-2, with D unresolved. CDR3 length equals 14 residues. In germline, CDR1 is SEHNR, CDR2 FQNEAQ (reference sequence). V lost 5 bases, J lost 4 bases, and 14 bases lay in between. The CDR3 DNA sequence: TGTGCCAGCAGCCTGGAACTACTACTCTATGGCTACACCTTC. Amino acids: CASSLELLLYGYTF.

A few counts support this clonotype. The chain couples TRBV28 to TRBJ1-2; TRBD1 is a possible D gene (5 bases). CDR1 is MDHEN, CDR2 SYDVKM, per germline. Trimming took 8 bases from V and 7 from J, leaving 14 bases between them. The CDR3 loop spans 12 amino acids. The CDR3 here is CASGEGRRGYTF. The CDR3 DNA is TGTGCCAGCGGCGAGGGGAGACGTGGCTACACCTTC.

The rearrangement uses TRBV7-3 and TRBJ2-3, with a weak D call TRBD2 (6 bases). Per the germline V gene, CDR1 is SGHTA and CDR2 is FQGTGA. The CDR3 length is 15 residues. V lost 1 base, J lost 2 bases, and 10 bases lay in between. CDR3: CASSLMAGNTDTQYF. CDR3 nucleotide sequence: TGTGCCAGCAGCTTAATGGCGGGAAACACAGATACGCAGTATTTT. Variable domain in full (rest from reference TRBV7-3 and TRBJ2-3): GAGVSQTPSNKVTEKGKYVELRCDPISGHTALYWYRQSLGQGPEFLIYFQGTGAADDSGLPNDRFFAVRPEGSVSTLKIQRTERGDSAVYLCASSLMAGNTDTQYFGPGTRLTVL.

Regarding this clonotype: A read error may account for a junction end that differs from germline. J is TRBJ2-4 and V is TRBV5-6; TRBD1 might be the D (7 bases). The CDR3 is 13 residues long. Germline assignment: CDR1 SGHDT and CDR2 YYEEEE. The DNA of the CDR3 is TGTGCCAGCGGCGCCGGGGCGGGACAGAGTGTGATGTTC. This gives the protein CASGAGAGQSVMF. The variable domain in full, completed from reference TRBV5-6 and TRBJ2-4, reads DAGVTQSPTHLIKTRGQQVTLRCSPKSGHDTVSWYQQALGQGPQFIFQYYEEEERQRGNFPDRFSGHQFPNYSSELNVNALLLGDSALYLCASGAGAGQSVMFGAGTRLSVL.

This chain connects TRBV10-3 to TRBJ1-1; no definite D call. This CDR3 has 14 amino acids. The V and J ends lost 0 bases and 5 bases respectively, with 10 bases between them. Germline V CDR1 and CDR2: ENHRY, SYGVKD. CDR3 loop: CAISESGSGTEAFF. The CDR3 region has the DNA TGTGCCATCAGTGAGTCAGGCAGTGGGACTGAAGCTTTCTTT.

V gene TRBV12-3 or TRBV12-4 combines with J gene TRBJ1-4; D remains ambiguous. The V and J ends lost 2 bases and 7 bases respectively, with 5 bases between them. The CDR3 is 12 residues long. In nucleotides, the CDR3 is TGTGCCAGCAGTTTATCTCTTGAAAAACTGTTTTTT. It encodes CASSLSLEKLFF.

The chain carries TRBV20-1 and TRBJ2-7; TRBD1 agrees at 7 bases. Germline trimming cut 0 bases from V and 2 bases from J; bases unmatched to any gene: 4. CDR3 length equals 14 residues. Germline values: CDR1 DFQATT, CDR2 SNEGSKA (reference sequence). CDR3 sequence reads: CSARDLDRTYEQYF. DNA of the CDR3: TGCAGTGCTAGAGATCTGGACAGGACCTACGAGCAGTACTTC.

This clonotype appeared many times. The chain combines TRBV4-2 with TRBJ2-1; no definite D call. Germline CDR1 reads LGHNA; CDR2 reads YNFKEQ. Trimming stripped 6 bases from V and 6 bases from J, with 21 bases between. There are 16 residues in the CDR3. DNA for the CDR3: TGTGCCAGCAGATCACCCATCGGTAAATTCCCCAATGAGCAGTTCTTC. It encodes CASRSPIGKFPNEQFF.

This chain joins TRBV3-1 and TRBJ1-2; D might be TRBD1 (6 bases). Trimming pared 1 base from V and 6 bases from J, leaving 18 bases between. The germline V gene has CDR1 LGHDT and CDR2 YNNKEL (reference sequence). The CDR3 is 16 residues long. CDR3 bases: TGTGCCAGCAGCCAAGCCGGACAGCTCTCGGGTCATGGCTACACCTTC. Protein: CASSQAGQLSGHGYTF.

This clonotype was recorded a few times. The rearrangement links TRBV7-2 to TRBJ1-3, with TRBD1 matching 8 bases. Germline values: CDR1 SGHTA, CDR2 FQGNSA. V dropped 1 base and J dropped 4; count of bases not matched to a gene: 6. The CDR3 length is 16 residues. The CDR3 DNA reads TGTGCCAGCAGCTTAGTGGTCAGGGGGCGCGGAAACACCATATATTTT. It yields the protein CASSLVVRGRGNTIYF.

This clonotype showed up just a few times. This sequence joins TRBV3-1 and TRBJ2-2, with TRBD2 matching 8 bases. Germline-derived CDR1 and CDR2 are LGHDT and YNNKEL (reference sequence). The CDR3 covers 16 residues. Trimming cost V 0 bases and J 4 bases; bases outside gene matches: 4. The CDR3 DNA reads as TGTGCCAGCAGCCAAGAACCCAGCGGGAGCACCGGGGAGCTGTTTTTT. Translation gives CASSQEPSGSTGELFF.

The V and J genes are TRBV6-1 and TRBJ2-2; 8 bases match TRBD1. The CDR3 spans 17 residues. CDR1 is MNHNS and CDR2 is SASEGT in the germline V gene. V shed 6 bases and J 7 bases; nucleotides not matched to a gene: 16. The DNA for the CDR3 is TGTGCCAGCAGAGACCCCGGGATCAGGGGGCGCGACGGGGAGCTGTTTTTT. Translating gives CASRDPGIRGRDGELFF.

The V gene is TRBV7-2, the J gene TRBJ2-1; 7 bases line up with TRBD2. V lost 5 bases and J lost 6; bases outside the gene matches: 10. In germline, CDR1 is SGHTA, CDR2 FQGNSA. This CDR3 spans 15 amino acids. The CDR3 spells CASSGGLERGNEQFF. Written as DNA, the CDR3 is TGTGCCAGCAGCGGTGGACTAGAGAGAGGCAATGAGCAGTTCTTC.

This clonotype was detected a few times. At one end the junction does not follow the germline gene, possibly because of a read error. This chain links TRBV5-1 with TRBJ1-1; TRBD1 matches at 7 bases. Germline CDR1 is SGHRS and CDR2 is YFSETQ. The CDR3 covers 10 residues. For the CDR3, the DNA is TGCGCCAGCAGCCGGGACAGTTTCCCCTTT. Protein sequence: CASSRDSFPF.

This clonotype was picked up a small number of times. The CDR3 DNA sequence: TGTGCCAGCAGCTCCAAAAAGGGAACCAGCTCCTACGAGCAGTACTTC. Its protein is CASSSKKGTSSYEQYF. V and J are TRBV7-9 and TRBJ2-7, with D unclear. V was pared by 4 bases and J by 0 bases, with 16 bases between. Germline CDR1 reads SEHNR; CDR2 reads FQNEAQ (reference sequence). The CDR3 extends over 16 amino acids. Drawing the rest from reference TRBV7-9 and TRBJ2-7, the complete variable domain is DTGVSQNPRHKITKRGQNVTFRCDPISEHNRLYWYRQTLGQGPEFLTYFQNEAQLEKSRLLSDRFSAERPKGSFSTLEIQRTEQGDSAMYLCASSSKKGTSSYEQYFGPGTRLTVT.